A selection of T cell receptor beta chains follows, all from one sample in a study of shared clonotypes between healthy human individuals. The data were produced by immunoSEQ multiplex PCR, yet TCRdb's version contains in-frame clones alone and is incomplete. The sample holds about 2.3 million clones; 80% to 95% are singletons and the top ten take 0.37%. The specimen was naive CD4+ T cells from PBMCs. The receptors shown here come from a man between 18 and 35 years old in good health. Some clones in this sample may be carry-over from other donors' samples. Both conserved end residues are part of each CDR3. A D gene is named only where the DNA matches it firmly. The size entry is marked missing in some rows and otherwise reads once, few, many or a size class.

>NA|TRBJ1-4|TRBV6-1|TRBD1
TGTGCCAGCAGGGGACAGGCTAGGTCTAATGAAAAACTGTTTTTT
CASRGQARSNEKLFF
>NA|TRBJ1-2|TRBV6-5|NA
TGTGCCAGCAGTTATTTAGGTGGCTATGGCTACACCTTC
CASSYLGGYGYTF
>NA|TRBJ2-1|TRBV10-3|TRBD1
TGTGCCATCAGTTTGGGACAGGGGGCGAATGAGCAGTTCTTC
CAISLGQGANEQFF
>once|TRBJ1-1|TRBV5-8|NA
TGTGCCAGCAGCTCCGGCACTGGGGGGGGTCACACTGAAGCTTTCTTT
CASSSGTGGGHTEAFF
>NA|TRBJ2-7|TRBV5-1|NA
TGCGCCAGCACCCTAGGCGATTCTGATCAAGGAAGGAGGAGGAAGCAGTACTTC
CASTLGDSDQGRRRKQYF
>NA|TRBJ1-5|TRBV5-6|NA
TGTGCCAGCAGCCAAGACGGCCGCAATCAGCCCCAGCATTTT
CASSQDGRNQPQHF
>NA|TRBJ2-2|TRBV28|NA
TGTGCCAGTGCAGCGAACACCGGGGAGCTGTTTTTT
CASAANTGELFF
>NA|TRBJ1-3|TRBV28|NA
TGTGCCTGGGGGCCCTCCGGAGGAAACACCATATATTTT
CAWGPSGGNTIYF
>NA|TRBJ1-5|TRBV28|NA
TGTGCCAGCAGGCGGACAGAGGGCAATCAGCCCCAGCATTTT
CASRRTEGNQPQHF
>NA|TRBJ2-4|TRBV18|NA
TGTGCCAGCTCTCCCTCCTTGGCCAAAAACATTCAGTACTTC
CASSPSLAKNIQYF
>NA|TRBJ2-3|TRBV28|TRBD2
TGTGCCAGCATCGGTAATCTAGCGGGGCTAACAGATACGCAGTATTTT
CASIGNLAGLTDTQYF
>NA|TRBJ1-1|TRBV18|NA
TGTGCCAGCTCACCCACAGGGTTGAACACTGAAGCTTTCTTT
CASSPTGLNTEAFF
>NA|TRBJ2-7|TRBV2|NA
TGTGCCAGCAAGGCAGACTCCTACGAGCAGTACTTC
CASKADSYEQYF
>NA|TRBJ2-5|TRBV7-9|NA
TGTGCCAGCAGCTTAGGTTACCTGTTTCAAGAGACCCAGTACTTC
CASSLGYLFQETQYF
>NA|TRBJ2-7|TRBV5-5|TRBD1
TGTGCCAGCAGCGGGGCCGGGACAGGCACAACCTACGAGCAGTACTTC
CASSGAGTGTTYEQYF
>NA|TRBJ2-5|TRBV7-8|NA
TGTGCCAGCAGCTTAGTTTCAGTACTGTACCAAGAGACCCAGTACTTC
CASSLVSVLYQETQYF
>NA|TRBJ1-2|TRBV5-4|TRBD1
TGTGCCAGCAGGACAGCAGGGGGTCCCAACTATGGCTACACCTTC
CASRTAGGPNYGYTF
>NA|TRBJ1-5|TRBV7-2|NA
TGTGCCAGCAGCTCCACGGGCGGGGGCTGGGAGCCCCAGCATTTT
CASSSTGGGWEPQHF
>NA|TRBJ1-2|TRBV29-1|TRBD1
TGCAGCGTTCGGACAGGAGTGACGTATGGCTACACCTTC
CSVRTGVTYGYTF
>NA|TRBJ2-3|TRBV7-9|NA
TGTGCCAGCAGCTTAGTGGATGATACGCAGTATTTT
CASSLVDDTQYF
>NA|TRBJ1-2|TRBV7-9|TRBD1
TGTGCCAGCAGCCCCCCGGGACAGAACTATGGCTACACCTTC
CASSPPGQNYGYTF
>NA|TRBJ2-1|TRBV27|TRBD2
TGTGCCAGCAGGCGACTAGCCGGTTACAATGAGCAGTTCTTC
CASRRLAGYNEQFF
>NA|TRBJ2-7|TRBV28|TRBD1
TGTGCCAGCAGAGATACAGGGGAGTTGCAGTACTTC
CASRDTGELQYF
>NA|TRBJ1-5|TRBV19|NA
TGTGCCAGTAGTCCGGGGACATTATATAGCAATCAGCCCCAGCATTTT
CASSPGTLYSNQPQHF
>NA|TRBJ2-2|TRBV5-1|TRBD2
TGCGCCAGCAAGGGACTAGCGGGGAACACCGGGGAGCTGTTTTTT
CASKGLAGNTGELFF
>NA|TRBJ1-1|TRBV28|NA
TGTGCCAGCAGTTCCTTATGGGAAACCCGGACACCCCGGTCGGTCACTGAAGCTTTCTTT
CASSSLWETRTPRSVTEAFF
>NA|TRBJ1-5|TRBV10-3|TRBD1
TGTGCCATCAGCAGGGACAGGTATCAGCCCCAGCATTTT
CAISRDRYQPQHF